Shown below are 15 T cell receptor beta chains from a single sample sequenced in a study of blood T cell repertoires in COVID-19. Repertoires were generated with immunoSEQ multiplex PCR, while TCRdb's copy carries only in-frame clones and drops some. Seen here are 250,000 to 300,000 clones, approximately 83% observed once, and the top ten hold under 2.5%. Specimen: PBMCs or T cells enriched from blood (not recorded which). These receptors came from a woman aged 45-65 years who had recovered from COVID-19.

The rearrangement joins TRBV11-2 to TRBJ1-4, with 8 positions matching TRBD1. Germline CDR1 SGHAT, CDR2 FQNNGV. With 5 bases clipped from V and 4 bases from J, the junction kept 9 bases outside the gene matches. This CDR3 comprises 16 residues. The CDR3 region has the DNA TGTGCCAGCAGCAAGGGCGGACAGGGTAGTAATGAAAAACTGTTTTTT. The encoded protein is CASSKGGQGSNEKLFF.

The rearrangement uses TRBV28 and TRBJ2-7, with 8 bases matching TRBD1. Trimming removed 4 bases from V and 13 bases from J; junction bases left unmatched: 12. The germline V gene encodes CDR1 MDHEN and CDR2 SYDVKM. The CDR3 loop spans 13 amino acids. CDR3 DNA: TGTGCCAGCAGTTCGGGACTGGGGGACAGGCCCTACTTC. This sequence encodes CASSSGLGDRPYF. Filled out from reference TRBV28 and TRBJ2-7, the complete variable domain reads DVKVTQSSRYLVKRTGEKVFLECVQDMDHENMFWYRQDPGLGLRLIYFSYDVKMKEKGDIPEGYSVSREKKERFSLILESASTNQTSMYLCASSSGLGDRPYFGPGTRLTVT.

V and J are TRBV5-4 and TRBJ1-4, with unresolved D. There are 15 residues in the CDR3. V was trimmed by 2 bases and J by 3 bases, leaving 11 bases between them. The germline CDR1 and CDR2 sequences are SGHNT and YYREEE (reference sequence). The CDR3 nucleotides are TGTGCCAGCAGCTTTAGTTCCGGGGCTAATGAAAAACTGTTTTTT. This gives the protein CASSFSSGANEKLFF.

The chain couples TRBV18 to TRBJ1-4, with D possibly TRBD1 on 6 matching bases. V was clipped by 5 bases and J by 5 bases, with 15 bases between them. This CDR3 has 15 amino acids. Per germline, CDR1 KGHSH and CDR2 LQKENI. The CDR3: CASSDPRTANEKLFF. DNA of the CDR3: TGTGCCAGCTCAGACCCACGGACAGCCAATGAAAAACTGTTTTTT.

The chain employs TRBV7-2 and TRBJ2-2; TRBD2 is a possible D gene (6 bases). Trimming removed 3 bases from V and 0 bases from J, with 8 bases in between. Germline assignment: CDR1 SGHTA and CDR2 FQGNSA. The CDR3 extends over 15 amino acids. The CDR3 loop is CASSLEGTNTGELFF. The CDR3 nucleotides read TGTGCCAGCAGCTTGGAGGGAACGAACACCGGGGAGCTGTTTTTT.

The J gene is TRBJ2-7, the V gene TRBV3-1 (or the pseudogene TRBV3-2), with TRBD1 matching 7 bases. Looked up from germline, CDR1 is LGHDT and CDR2 is YNNKEL (reference sequence). Trimming took 1 base from V and 5 from J; bases not matched to a gene: 8. The CDR3 loop spans 15 amino acids. CDR3 in DNA: TGTGCCAGCAGCCAAGTGGCAGGGGGTCCCCACGAGCAGTACTTC. Translated, it gives CASSQVAGGPHEQYF.

The chain is built from TRBV5-4 and TRBJ2-1; 12 bases align to TRBD2. The V gene end was trimmed by 4 bases and the J gene end by 4 bases; junction bases not matched to a gene: 6. CDR3 length: 16 residues. Germline CDR1 and CDR2: SGHNT and YYREEE (reference sequence). The CDR3 reads CASSAWTSGIYNEQFF. CDR3 coding DNA: TGTGCCAGCAGCGCCTGGACTAGCGGGATTTACAATGAGCAGTTCTTC.

The chain recombines TRBV21-1 with TRBJ2-3; the DNA was not used to check the table's D call, TRBD1. TRBV21-1 is a pseudogene segment. This CDR3 has 17 residues. The CDR3 bases are TGTGCCAGCAGCAAACGGATTGGGACAGGGGGTGGGGATACGCAGTATTTT. This codes for CASSKRIGTGGGDTQYF.

The V call is TRBV7-9, the J call TRBJ2-1; TRBD1 agrees at 8 bases. CDR3 size: 16 residues. With 2 bases clipped from V and 7 bases from J, the junction kept 10 bases outside the gene matches. Germline V gene sequence: CDR1 SEHNR, CDR2 FQNEAQ (reference sequence). CDR3 in amino acids: CASSLPGQGAKNEQFF. The CDR3 DNA sequence: TGTGCCAGCAGCTTACCGGGGCAGGGGGCGAAAAATGAGCAGTTCTTC. Full variable domain (rest looked up from reference TRBV7-9 and TRBJ2-1): DTGVSQNPRHKITKRGQNVTFRCDPISEHNRLYWYRQTLGQGPEFLTYFQNEAQLEKSRLLSDRFSAERPKGSFSTLEIQRTEQGDSAMYLCASSLPGQGAKNEQFFGPGTRLTVL.

The chain recombines TRBV19 with TRBJ2-7; D is uncertain. V lost 4 bases and J lost 6, with 7 bases in between. The germline gives CDR1 LNHDA, CDR2 SQIVND (reference sequence). CDR3 length: 11 amino acids. The CDR3 sequence: CASSNRVEQYF. In nucleotides, the CDR3 is TGTGCCAGTAGTAATCGGGTCGAGCAGTACTTC.

The chain combines TRBV27 with TRBJ2-3, with D perhaps TRBD2 (5 bases). The CDR3 loop spans 14 amino acids. The V gene's germline CDR1 is MNHEY and CDR2 SMNVEV (reference sequence). V was cut by 6 bases and J by 4 bases, with 14 bases left in between. The CDR3 reads CASSQYLGADTQYF. The CDR3 DNA reads TGTGCCAGCAGCCAATACCTCGGGGCAGATACGCAGTATTTT.

This sequence joins TRBV29-1 and TRBJ2-7, with D perhaps TRBD2 (6 bases). This CDR3 spans 14 amino acids. V lost 6 bases to trimming and J lost 5 bases, with 20 bases between them. CDR1 SQVTM and CDR2 ANQGSEA come from the germline V gene. In DNA, the CDR3 is TGCAGCGTGGGGTCTAGCGTCCGAGGGAACGAGCAGTACTTC. Encoded protein: CSVGSSVRGNEQYF.

The genes are TRBV10-3 and TRBJ2-3, with 13 bases identical to TRBD2. V gave up 3 bases and J gave up 5 bases; unmatched junction bases: 2. The CDR3 spans 15 residues. In germline, CDR1 is ENHRY, CDR2 SYGVKD. The CDR3 region has the DNA TGTGCCATCAGTGAACTAGCGGGAGGGTTAGATACGCAGTATTTT. This sequence encodes CAISELAGGLDTQYF.

V usage is TRBV2 and J usage is TRBJ1-4; unclear D gene. Germline CDR1 is SNHLY and CDR2 is FYNNEI. V lost 6 bases and J 8 bases, leaving 7 bases between the germline ends. CDR3 size: 11 residues. The CDR3 reads CASSPQEKLFF. CDR3 nucleotides: TGTGCCAGCAGCCCACAAGAAAAACTGTTTTTT.

The CDR3 loop is CASSFQGQETQYF. The CDR3 DNA is TGCGCCAGCAGCTTCCAGGGACAAGAGACCCAGTACTTC. This rearrangement joins TRBV5-1 to TRBJ2-5; tentative D call: TRBD1 (5 bases). This CDR3 comprises 13 residues. The V end lost 2 bases, the J end lost 2 bases, and 7 bases lay between the germline ends. The V gene's germline CDR1 is SGHRS and CDR2 YFSETQ. The whole variable domain, remainder taken from reference TRBV5-1 and TRBJ2-5, is KAGVTQTPRYLIKTRGQQVTLSCSPISGHRSVSWYQQTPGQGLQFLFEYFSETQRNKGNFPGRFSGRQFSNSRSEMNVSTLELGDSALYLCASSFQGQETQYFGPGTRLLVL.